This entry lists 7 T cell receptor beta chains sequenced from one sample in a study of T cells in Graves' hyperthyroidism and ophthalmopathy. RNA transcripts yielded amplified TCR beta CDR3 regions. HTBI primers drove first-round RT-PCR of the TCR CDR3. MiXCR, run by TCRdb on the multiplex PCR reads, gives a single entry per CDR3 protein. This repertoire shows 500,000 or so distinct CDR3 sequences, 16% found once; its top ten account for around 32%. The material sequenced was blood. The receptor set was obtained from a woman in her twenties or thirties with Graves' ophthalmopathy.

The table lists this clonotype with many counts. The chain combines TRBV5-5 with TRBJ2-7; D not resolved. V shed 0 bases and J shed 5 bases, with 9 bases lying between them. Germline assignment: CDR1 SGHKS and CDR2 YYEKEE (reference sequence). This CDR3 contains 13 residues. The CDR3, as DNA: TGTGCCAGCAGCTTGGCCATGGGCCACGAGCAGTACTTC. Amino acid sequence: CASSLAMGHEQYF.

This sequence joins TRBV6-2 or TRBV6-3 and TRBJ1-1; 9 bases are a match to TRBD1. Per the germline V gene, CDR1 is MNHEY and CDR2 is SVGEGT. The V and J ends lost 7 bases and 10 bases, in that order; junction bases with no gene match: 13. The CDR3 has 14 residues. The CDR3 bases are TGTGCCAGCATCCACCGGGACAGGGAGTTTGTAGCTTTCTTT. It codes for CASIHRDREFVAFF.

This clonotype was found a few times. This rearrangement joins TRBV7-3 to TRBJ2-5; 11 positions agree with TRBD2. Germline V gene lookup returns CDR1 SGHTA and CDR2 FQGTGA. This CDR3 is built from 17 residues. V shed 1 base and J 4 bases; nucleotides not matched to a gene: 8. The CDR3 loop reads CASSLKGGTSGIETQYF. CDR3 DNA: TGTGCCAGCAGCTTAAAGGGGGGGACTAGCGGTATAGAGACCCAGTACTTC.

This chain connects TRBV28 to TRBJ2-2; a weak D match, TRBD1 (6 bases). The CDR3 is made up of 13 amino acids. Trimming cost V 8 bases and J 2 bases, with 9 bases left between them. CDR1 is MDHEN and CDR2 is SYDVKM in the germline V gene. The chain's CDR3 is CASGDTNTGELFF. DNA for the CDR3: TGTGCCAGCGGGGACACCAACACCGGGGAGCTGTTTTTT.

This clonotype was counted only a few times. This rearrangement joins TRBV5-1 to TRBJ2-2; D possibly corresponds to TRBD2 (5 bases). V was shortened by 0 bases and J by 3 bases, with 9 bases between the two germline ends. CDR3 length: 15 amino acids. CDR1 is SGHRS and CDR2 is YFSETQ in the germline V gene. CDR3 coding DNA: TGCGCCAGCAGCTTGGGATACGGGGACACCGGGGAGCTGTTTTTT. Its translation is CASSLGYGDTGELFF.

V and J are TRBV28 and TRBJ1-1; D unclear. This CDR3 spans 13 amino acids. Trimming took 7 bases from V and 1 from J, leaving 10 bases between them. Germline CDR1 is MDHEN and CDR2 is SYDVKM. The CDR3 DNA reads as TGTGCCAGCATCCTACGGGGGAACACTGAAGCTTTCTTT. Its protein product is CASILRGNTEAFF. Full variable domain (missing parts from reference TRBV28 and TRBJ1-1): DVKVTQSSRYLVKRTGEKVFLECVQDMDHENMFWYRQDPGLGLRLIYFSYDVKMKEKGDIPEGYSVSREKKERFSLILESASTNQTSMYLCASILRGNTEAFFGQGTRLTVV.

In regard to this clonotype: This CDR3 fails to terminate in the conserved phenylalanine or tryptophan, so it likely reflects a read error. The rearrangement links TRBV6-2 or TRBV6-3 to TRBJ2-5; 7 bases are a match to TRBD1. The V and J ends lost 4 bases and 3 bases, in that order; junction bases with no gene match: 5. Per the germline V gene, CDR1 is MNHEY and CDR2 is SVGEGT. This CDR3 comprises 14 residues. CDR3 in amino acids: CASSSGTVEETQYS. The DNA of the CDR3 is TGTGCCAGCAGTTCCGGGACAGTCGAAGAGACCCAGTACTCC.